This TCR beta chain appears in the sequencing data of a study of T-cell reconstitution after alpha-beta-depleted transplantation in children. The TCRbeta library incorporated unique molecular identifiers. TCRdb independently ran MiXCR on the PCR reads; one entry per CDR3 protein. In the table there are approximately 490,000 distinct CDR3 sequences, more than 9% of which are singletons. The germline gives CDR1 LGHNA, CDR2 YSLEER. This CDR3 is built from 15 residues. The ends were cut back, 4 bases at V and 7 bases at J, with 14 bases in the middle. A remark on this clonotype: Given a much more abundant clone one base away, this may be a read error.

The input for sequencing was PBMCs, taken before TCRalphabeta/CD19-depleted stem cell transplant. This rearrangement joins TRBV4-3 to TRBJ1-6; D is perhaps TRBD1 (6 bases). The TCR comes from a child younger than 10 with inherited bone marrow failure, due to receive a stem cell transplant. DNA of the CDR3: TGCGCCAGCAGCCGAGATTGGCAGGGGAATTCACCCCTCCACTTT. This codes for CASSRDWQGNSPLHF.